The clone carrying this TCR beta chain was seen more than once but under ten times. This specimen belongs to a study of regulatory T cells in long-lasting Graves disease. Arm-PCR of CDR3 regions and iRepertoire HTBI primers were used to build TCR beta libraries. From the multiplex PCR reads, TCRdb called clonotypes with MiXCR, one entry per CDR3 protein. The sample lists about 540,000 distinct CDR3 sequences, 13% seen once, with 8% to 10% in the top ten. The sample's time point: newly diagnosed GD, antithyroid drugs for less than 3 months. PBMC-derived RNA was used for the TCR library. This sample was also put to use in a study of T cells in Graves' hyperthyroidism and ophthalmopathy. That investigation notes: In the blood, most expanded thyroid clonotypes above 0.001 appeared as well.

The source of this sequence is a man aged 25 to 40 with Graves disease. The input for sequencing was peripheral blood mononuclear cells (PBMCs), taken at new diagnosis, from a patient treated with antithyroid drugs.

As DNA, the CDR3 is TGTGCCAGCACCGTCCCCACTAATGAGCAGTTCTTC. This sequence encodes CASTVPTNEQFF. This rearrangement joins TRBV6-1 to TRBJ2-1, with unresolved D. The V end lost 7 bases, the J end lost 7 bases, and 11 bases lay between the germline ends. CDR1 is MNHNS and CDR2 is SASEGT in the germline V gene. The CDR3 runs to 12 residues.